The 13 T cell receptor beta chains below all came from one sample that was sequenced in a study of blood T cell repertoires in COVID-19 (TCRdb year 2020). Libraries were constructed by the immunoSEQ multiplex PCR assay. The table was pulled from immuneACCESS by TCRdb, which kept in-frame rearrangements only. Such tables lose some clones; where checked, under half of the loss comes from unresolved V genes, and the rest has no known cause. The sample contains approximately 150,000 clones, 75% to 90% of them found a single time. Of the sample, roughly 35% is held by the ten largest clones. Sequenced input: peripheral blood. These receptors came from a man aged 50 or older who had recovered from COVID-19.

The chain links TRBV7-9 to TRBJ1-6; 9 bases map to TRBD1. CDR1 is SEHNR, CDR2 FQNEAQ, per germline (reference sequence). This CDR3 comprises 15 residues. The junction had 2 bases not matched to a gene; V was cut back by 0 bases and J by 8 bases. The CDR3 sequence: CASSLAGTGYSPLHF. The CDR3 DNA is TGTGCCAGCAGCTTAGCGGGGACAGGGTATTCACCCCTCCACTTT.

This clone was seen just once. The rearrangement links TRBV7-2 to TRBJ2-5; no clear D. CDR1 SGHTA and CDR2 FQGNSA come from the germline V gene. CDR3 length: 15 amino acids. V gave up 5 bases and J gave up 2 bases, with 15 bases separating them. CDR3 coding DNA: TGTGCCAGCAGCCTTACCTGGTCTAAACAAGAGACCCAGTACTTC. Protein: CASSLTWSKQETQYF.

This clone was seen only once. The chain has TRBV7-6 and TRBJ2-1, with D possibly being TRBD2 (6 bases). Germline loops: CDR1 SGHVS, CDR2 FNYEAQ. The CDR3 has 13 amino acids. The V end lost 3 bases, the J end lost 7 bases, and 10 bases lay between the germline ends. The CDR3 here is CASSFAGRNEQFF. CDR3 DNA sequence: TGTGCCAGCAGCTTCGCAGGGAGGAATGAGCAGTTCTTC.

Here the CDR3 DNA reads TGTGCCACCAGCAGGGACAACGGGGGTGAAAAACTGTTTTTT. Encoded protein: CATSRDNGGEKLFF. The V and J genes are TRBV15 and TRBJ1-4, with a tentative D call TRBD1 (5 bases). Germline CDR1 and CDR2: LNHNV and YYDKDF (reference sequence). The CDR3 contains 14 residues. Trimming took 3 bases from V and 7 from J, leaving 12 bases between them.

V usage is TRBV18 and J usage is TRBJ1-3; D call uncertain. Trimming removed 3 bases at V and 0 bases at J, with 12 bases between. In germline, CDR1 is KGHSH, CDR2 LQKENI. There are 16 residues in the CDR3. The CDR3 is CASSPNPPSSGNTIYF. The CDR3 DNA follows: TGTGCCAGCTCACCCAACCCCCCTAGCTCTGGAAACACCATATATTTT. The full variable domain, completed using reference TRBV18 and TRBJ1-3, is NAGVMQNPRHLVRRRGQEARLRCSPMKGHSHVYWYRQLPEEGLKFMVYLQKENIIDESGMPKERFSAEFPKEGPSILRIQQVVRGDSAAYFCASSPNPPSSGNTIYFGEGSWLTVV.

The chain links TRBV7-9 to TRBJ1-2; D might be TRBD1 (6 bases). The CDR3 has 15 residues. Germline CDR1 and CDR2: SEHNR and FQNEAQ (reference sequence). V shed 3 bases and J shed 2 bases, with 13 bases lying between them. In DNA, the CDR3 is TGTGCCAGCAGCTTTGCCCCCCAGGGGAACTATGGCTACACCTTC. Translating gives CASSFAPQGNYGYTF.

The V gene is TRBV5-1, the J gene TRBJ2-3; D remains ambiguous. The germline V and J ends were trimmed by 0 bases and 0 bases, with 11 bases remaining between them. The CDR3 runs 16 residues. Germline loops: CDR1 SGHRS, CDR2 YFSETQ. For the CDR3, the DNA is TGCGCCAGCAGCTTGGGCTGGCCCCCTAGCACAGATACGCAGTATTTT. Its translation is CASSLGWPPSTDTQYF.

V usage is TRBV2 and J usage is TRBJ2-2, with 12 bases fitting TRBD1. Trimming removed 3 bases from V and 6 bases from J; junction bases left unmatched: 5. Germline CDR1 and CDR2: SNHLY and FYNNEI. CDR3 length: 16 amino acids. CDR3 in amino acids: CASSDPGQGASGELFF. CDR3 DNA: TGTGCCAGCAGTGATCCGGGACAGGGGGCTTCCGGGGAGCTGTTTTTT.

The CDR3, as DNA: TGCAGTGCTAGTCGGTCGGCGGGGCCCCCGGGAGACTCACCCCTCCACTTT. As protein: CSASRSAGPPGDSPLHF. V usage is TRBV20-1 and J usage is TRBJ1-6; D is possibly TRBD1 (5 bases). The CDR3 runs 17 residues. CDR1 is DFQATT and CDR2 is SNEGSKA in the germline V gene (reference sequence). Trimming took off 3 bases at V and 10 bases at J, with 25 bases between the two ends.

V gene TRBV6-1 combines with J gene TRBJ1-2; tentative D call: TRBD1 (5 bases). Germline lookup yields CDR1 MNHNS and CDR2 SASEGT. This CDR3 has 15 amino acids. Trimming shortened V by 2 bases and J by 8 bases, and 18 bases separated the two germline ends. The CDR3 loop reads CASSEYGTGLWGYTF. The CDR3 DNA reads TGTGCCAGCAGTGAATATGGAACAGGTCTGTGGGGCTACACCTTC.

Only one count was recorded for this clone. V gene TRBV7-9 combines with J gene TRBJ1-5; unclear D gene. The CDR3 has 19 residues. Germline V CDR1 and CDR2: SEHNR, FQNEAQ (reference sequence). The chain's CDR3 is CVGTPPKIRKETGAQPQHF. The CDR3, as DNA: TGTGTCGGAACCCCACCCAAAATACGAAAAGAGACGGGAGCTCAGCCCCAGCATTTT.

The rearrangement links TRBV18 to TRBJ2-1; 7 bases match TRBD1. This CDR3 contains 15 residues. Germline V gene sequence: CDR1 KGHSH, CDR2 LQKENI. The V and J ends lost 5 bases and 8 bases, in that order; junction bases with no gene match: 12. The CDR3 DNA reads TGTGCCAGCTCAGTAACAGGGGAATTTCGGTATGAGCAGTTCTTC. As protein: CASSVTGEFRYEQFF.

The rearrangement links TRBV5-4 to TRBJ1-1; D uncertain. The CDR3 totals 14 residues. CDR1 is SGHNT and CDR2 is YYREEE in the germline V gene (reference sequence). V lost 3 bases and J 2 bases, leaving 11 bases between the germline ends. CDR3 nucleotides: TGTGCCAGCAGCTCGACGGGGATTAACACTGAAGCTTTCTTT. Protein product: CASSSTGINTEAFF.